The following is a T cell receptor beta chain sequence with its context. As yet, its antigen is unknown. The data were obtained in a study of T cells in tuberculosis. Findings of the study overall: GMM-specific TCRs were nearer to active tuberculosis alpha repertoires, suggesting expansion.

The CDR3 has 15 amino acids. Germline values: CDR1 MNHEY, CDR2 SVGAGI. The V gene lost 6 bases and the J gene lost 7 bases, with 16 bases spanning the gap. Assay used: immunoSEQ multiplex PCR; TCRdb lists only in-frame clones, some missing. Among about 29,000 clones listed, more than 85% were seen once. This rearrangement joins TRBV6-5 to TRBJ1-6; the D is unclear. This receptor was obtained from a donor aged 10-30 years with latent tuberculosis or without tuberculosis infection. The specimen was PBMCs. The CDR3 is CASSLREAGNSPLHF. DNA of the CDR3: TGTGCCAGCAGCTTGCGAGAGGCGGGGAATTCACCCCTCCACTTT.